This T cell receptor (beta chain) was found in a study of regulatory T cells in long-lasting Graves disease (TCRdb year 2021). Concerning the study at large: Newly diagnosed Graves' disease patients had taken antithyroid drugs for less than 3 months. TCR sequencing covered some 13 persistent and roughly 20 newly diagnosed Graves' disease patients, about 35 samples in total. Peripheral blood TCR sequencing and RNA sequencing compared persistent Graves' disease patients with newly diagnosed Graves' disease patients. The study was conducted in China and was registered as a clinical trial. Results and caveats for the whole study, not just this receptor: The authors noted that the small sample size was a limitation that may lower accuracy. Patients with persistent disease shared more public clonotypes (around 2,500) than newly diagnosed patients did (approximately 970). Persistent disease showed preferential use of TRBV28, TRBJ1-2 and TRBJ2-5, whereas newly diagnosed disease favored TRBV20-1 and TRBJ2-1. Because the primary lesion, thyroid tissue, could not be accessed, the study looked at peripheral blood alone. Compared with newly diagnosed patients, persistent Graves' disease patients had lower TCR Shannon entropy and fewer highly expanded clones, which suggests clonal expansion. Sequencing and analysis were limited to the TCR beta chain.

What this sample's time point label stands for: newly diagnosed GD, antithyroid drugs for less than 3 months. For both TCR sequencing and RNA sequencing, RNA was extracted from PBMCs using TRIzol. The diagnosis of Graves' disease was made according to American Thyroid Association guidelines. Patients were recruited from an endocrinology department in Xi'an, China. Each patient gave approximately 9 milliliters of peripheral blood, collected in an EDTA anticoagulant tube. Ficoll Paque Plus density gradient separation was used to isolate PBMCs, and no further T cell sorting was performed. RNA quality was checked with an Agilent 2100 Bioanalyzer and agarose gel, and concentration with a NanoDrop 2000. Trimmed from V: 4 bases; trimmed from J: 1 base; junction bases lacking a gene match: 6. From cysteine to phenylalanine, the CDR3 is 15 amino acids long. Here the CDR3 DNA is all that survives: 45 bases in frame from base 1. CDR1 is given as SQVTM and CDR2 as ANQGSEA, both from the germline V gene.

Points on this clonotype: Its antigen is unknown. Base qualities were left out, and no much larger clone turns up one base away.

The library was generated by multiplex PCR. Sequencing used an Illumina HiSeq 4000. To build TCR beta libraries, CDR3 regions were amplified by Arm-PCR using iRepertoire HTBI primers. Gel purification was performed on PCR products prior to sequencing. The paper's data handling went like this. A total of roughly 65 TRBV and more than twelve TRBJ segments were identified across samples and were used for gene usage analysis of CDR3 amino acid clonotypes. Filtered high-quality paired reads were merged into contigs using COPE and FqMerger. BLAST was used to align contigs to IMGT TRBV, TRBD and TRBJ reference genes, with CDR3 defined following IMGT. Any clonotype with a frequency above 0.1% was classified as a highly expanded clone. Repertoire diversity was measured by Shannon entropy, and V-J evenness by the Gini coefficient. A clonotype found in more than one individual was treated as public. The public reads were reanalyzed by TCRdb: fastp trimming at Q25, MiXCR alignment, in-frame beta chains only. CDR3 protein sequences are deduplicated, and each keeps its most common genes and DNA. TCRdb's processing, not the authors', yielded these V and J calls. Recorded for this sample are more than 450,000 distinct CDR3 sequences; around 15% of them occurred a single time. The top ten clonotypes cover 10% to 15% of the sample.

The data also belong to a second study, concerning T cells in Graves' hyperthyroidism and ophthalmopathy. The second study's paper adds: Stable Graves' hyperthyroidism was defined as no progression to ophthalmopathy during 18 months of follow-up. Hyperthyroidism patients were newly diagnosed, had a disease duration of under 2 months, and were aged 18 to 65 years. Any patient with an uncontrolled infection, another autoimmune disease, pregnancy or lactation was excluded. Diagnoses were established on the basis of clinical symptoms, serum thyroxine and TRAb, thyroid ultrasound, and orbital computed tomography. For the first round of RT-PCR on the TCR CDR3, the HTBI primer set was used together with the Qiagen OneStep RT-PCR kit. Most expanded thyroid clonotypes (frequency above 0.001) were also found in blood, which suggests that blood repertoires may mirror thyroid immune responses. Ophthalmopathy was separated from stable hyperthyroidism by a 13 V-J signature model, with roughly 88% sensitivity and 81% to 82% specificity obtained in cross-validation and 80%/75% obtained in testing. In validation, the model predicted progression to ophthalmopathy with around 71% sensitivity and approximately 74% specificity, a median of 6.5 months before onset. A discovery cohort of fewer than 110 patients, about 40 with Graves' ophthalmopathy and under 60 with stable Graves' hyperthyroidism, was used to find distinguishing TCR V-J signatures. Prospective prediction of ophthalmopathy was tested in an independent validation cohort consisting of 18 hyperthyroidism patients and around 17 patients who later progressed to ophthalmopathy. The approximately 97 discovery patients were randomly divided into training and test sets at a 7:3 ratio. Thyroid tissue and blood T-cell repertoires from about six Graves' hyperthyroidism patients were also compared in the study. After blood sampling, hyperthyroidism patients were treated with methimazole at a starting dose of 30 mg daily, and ophthalmopathy patients were treated with high-dose intravenous methylprednisolone. A second multiplex PCR round built the libraries, followed by size selection and purification. The libraries were sequenced on an Illumina HiSeq2000 using paired-end 100 bp reads. Raw data were processed with SOAPnuke, discarding reads with adapters, uncalled bases, mean Phred below 15, or no exact constant-primer or identifier match. COPE v1.2.5 was used to merge the high-quality paired reads, and each unique nucleotide sequence was defined as a clonotype. MiTCR v1.1 was used to align the clonotypes against IMGT TRBV, TRBD and TRBJ reference segments. The analysis included only V-J combinations with a frequency above 0.0001, which together covered 99.2% of the repertoires. The TCS score was defined as F50 (clonal expansion) divided by E x V (chaos), with BLOSUM62-based TCRdist calculated between CDR3 peptides within each V-J. Welch's t-statistics and random forest reduced around 550 V-J features to under 15, which were used in a naive Bayes classifier (R e1071). Sample size was not statistically predetermined, and blinding of investigators to group allocation was not performed. The paper describes TCR Vbeta CDR3 sequencing of 140 or so peripheral blood samples, made up of roughly 45 ophthalmopathy patients, approximately 73 hyperthyroidism patients and about 17 progressor patients.

The chain couples TRBV29-1 to TRBJ2-3, with 9 central nucleotides matching TRBD2. The receptor was isolated from a man between 40 and 49 years old with Graves disease. Donor details come from another sample of the same person, matched by shared clones. Specimen: peripheral blood mononuclear cells (PBMCs), collected at new diagnosis, from a patient treated with antithyroid drugs. The CDR3 amino acid sequence is: CSVGLAETGTDTQYF. The sequenced DNA: TGCAGCGTTGGACTAGCGGAGACTGGCACAGATACGCAGTATTTT.